This T cell receptor beta chain was observed in a study of T cells after yellow fever vaccination. Template-switching 5'RACE yielded the TCR cDNA; a universal primer site and UMIs were added in the process. From the 5' RACE reads, TCRdb called clonotypes with MiXCR, one entry per CDR3 protein. The data contain 300,000 to 400,000 distinct CDR3 sequences, approximately 12% of them seen just once; the ten biggest clones take up approximately 3.3%. Germline CDR1 and CDR2: KGHSH and LQKENI. The CDR3 runs to 14 residues. The trim removed 2 bases at V and 3 bases at J, leaving 1 base unmatched. The TCR originated in a man aged 18 to 29 who received the YFV17D yellow fever vaccine. The chain carries TRBV18 and TRBJ1-3; 7 bases match TRBD1. Here the sequenced sample was CD4+ T cells sorted from PBMCs, taken 15 days after the yellow fever booster vaccination. The CDR3 DNA reads TGTGCCAGCTCACCAGGGACAGATGGAAACACCATATATTTT. Translation: CASSPGTDGNTIYF.